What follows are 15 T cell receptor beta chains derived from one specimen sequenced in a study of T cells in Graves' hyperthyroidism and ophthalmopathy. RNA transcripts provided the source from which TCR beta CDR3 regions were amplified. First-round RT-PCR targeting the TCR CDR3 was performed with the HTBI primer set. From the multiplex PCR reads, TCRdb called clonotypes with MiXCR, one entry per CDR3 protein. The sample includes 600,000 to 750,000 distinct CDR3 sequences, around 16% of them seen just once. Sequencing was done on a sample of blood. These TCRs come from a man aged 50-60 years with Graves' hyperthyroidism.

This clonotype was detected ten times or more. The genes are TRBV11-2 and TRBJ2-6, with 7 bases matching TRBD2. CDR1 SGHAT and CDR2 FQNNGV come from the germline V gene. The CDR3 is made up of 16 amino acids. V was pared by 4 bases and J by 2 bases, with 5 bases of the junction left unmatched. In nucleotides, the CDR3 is TGTGCCAGCAGCTCCCGGGGGGAGGCTGGGGCCAACGTCCTGACTTTC. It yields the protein CASSSRGEAGANVLTF.

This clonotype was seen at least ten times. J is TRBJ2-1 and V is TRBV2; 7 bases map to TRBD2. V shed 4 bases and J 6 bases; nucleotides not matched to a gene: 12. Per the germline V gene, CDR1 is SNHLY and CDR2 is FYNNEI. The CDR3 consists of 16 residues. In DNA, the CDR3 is TGTGCCAGCAGTGCACCTAGCGGAGGGCCTTTCAATGAGCAGTTCTTC. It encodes CASSAPSGGPFNEQFF.

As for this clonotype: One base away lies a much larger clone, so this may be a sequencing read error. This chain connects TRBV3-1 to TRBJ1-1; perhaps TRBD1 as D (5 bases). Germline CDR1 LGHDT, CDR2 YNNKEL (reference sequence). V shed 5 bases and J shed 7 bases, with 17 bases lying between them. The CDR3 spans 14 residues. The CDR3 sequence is CASSRGLPIGEAFF. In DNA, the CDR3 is TGTGCCAGCAGCAGGGGACTGCCAATCGGTGAAGCTTTCTTT. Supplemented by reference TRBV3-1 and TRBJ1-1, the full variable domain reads DTAVSQTPKYLVTQMGNDKSIKCEQNLGHDTMYWYKQDSKKFLKIMFSYNNKELIINETVPNRFSPKSPDKAHLNLHINSLELGDSAVYFCASSRGLPIGEAFFGQGTRLTVV.

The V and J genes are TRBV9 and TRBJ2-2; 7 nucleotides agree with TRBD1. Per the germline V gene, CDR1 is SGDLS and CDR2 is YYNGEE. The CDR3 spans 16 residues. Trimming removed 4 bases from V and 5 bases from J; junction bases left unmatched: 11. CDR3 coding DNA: TGTGCCAGCAGCCCCTCAGGGGGAGAAATGACCGGGGAGCTGTTTTTT. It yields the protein CASSPSGGEMTGELFF.

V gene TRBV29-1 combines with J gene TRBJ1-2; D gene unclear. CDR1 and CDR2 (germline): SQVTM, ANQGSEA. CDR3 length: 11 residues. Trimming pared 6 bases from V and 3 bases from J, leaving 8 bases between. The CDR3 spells CSVAKDYGYTF. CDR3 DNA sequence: TGCAGCGTGGCCAAGGACTATGGCTACACCTTC.

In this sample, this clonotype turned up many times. This CDR3 reads CASSLNGGYQPQHF. CDR3 nucleotides: TGTGCCAGCAGTTTAAATGGAGGATATCAGCCCCAGCATTTT. The chain has TRBV28 and TRBJ1-5; D remains ambiguous. This CDR3 region has 14 residues. V was clipped by 2 bases and J by 5 bases, with 10 bases between them. The germline CDR1 and CDR2 sequences are MDHEN and SYDVKM.

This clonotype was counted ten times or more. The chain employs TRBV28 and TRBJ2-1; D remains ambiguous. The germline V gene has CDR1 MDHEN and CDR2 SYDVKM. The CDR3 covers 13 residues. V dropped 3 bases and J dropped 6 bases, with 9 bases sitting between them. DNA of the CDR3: TGTGCCAGCAGTTTTGCGGATATCAATGAGCAGTTCTTC. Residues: CASSFADINEQFF.

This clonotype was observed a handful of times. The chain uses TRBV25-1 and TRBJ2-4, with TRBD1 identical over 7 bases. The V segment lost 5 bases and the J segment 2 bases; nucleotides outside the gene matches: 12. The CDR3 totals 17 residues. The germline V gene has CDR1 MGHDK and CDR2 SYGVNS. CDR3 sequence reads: CASSQERTGGTKNIQYF. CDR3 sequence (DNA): TGTGCCAGCAGTCAAGAAAGGACAGGAGGTACCAAAAACATTCAGTACTTC.

CDR3 DNA sequence: TGTGCCTGGAGTTCGGCCCTAGCGGGAGTGGACGAGCAGTACTTC. As protein: CAWSSALAGVDEQYF. The rearrangement uses TRBV30 and TRBJ2-7; 10 bases agree with TRBD2. The germline CDR1 and CDR2 sequences are GTSNPN and SVGIG (reference sequence). The CDR3 covers 15 residues. V gave up 2 bases and J gave up 5 bases; unmatched junction bases: 9.

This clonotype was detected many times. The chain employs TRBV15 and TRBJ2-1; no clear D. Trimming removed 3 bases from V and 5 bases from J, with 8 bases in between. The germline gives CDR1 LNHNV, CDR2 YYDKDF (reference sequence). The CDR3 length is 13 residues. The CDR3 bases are TGTGCCACCAGCAGGGCCTATAACAATGAGCAGTTCTTC. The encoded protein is CATSRAYNNEQFF. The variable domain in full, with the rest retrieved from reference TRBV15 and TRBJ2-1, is DAMVIQNPRYQVTQFGKPVTLSCSQTLNHNVMYWYQQKSSQAPKLLFHYYDKDFNNEADTPDNFQSRRPNTSFCFLDIRSPGLGDTAMYLCATSRAYNNEQFFGPGTRLTVL.

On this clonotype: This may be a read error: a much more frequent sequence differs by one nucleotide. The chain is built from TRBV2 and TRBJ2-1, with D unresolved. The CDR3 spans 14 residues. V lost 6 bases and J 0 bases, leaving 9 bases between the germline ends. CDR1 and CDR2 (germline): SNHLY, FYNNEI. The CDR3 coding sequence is TGTGCCAGCAGAGATCACAGCTCCTACAATGAGCAGTTCTTC. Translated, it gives CASRDHSSYNEQFF.

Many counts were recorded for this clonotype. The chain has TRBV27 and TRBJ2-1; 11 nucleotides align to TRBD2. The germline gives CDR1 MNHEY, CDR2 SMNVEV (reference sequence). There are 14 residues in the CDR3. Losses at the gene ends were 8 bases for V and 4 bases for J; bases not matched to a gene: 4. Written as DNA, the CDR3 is TGTGCCAGCGGGTGGACTAGCGGGTACAATGAGCAGTTCTTC. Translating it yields CASGWTSGYNEQFF.

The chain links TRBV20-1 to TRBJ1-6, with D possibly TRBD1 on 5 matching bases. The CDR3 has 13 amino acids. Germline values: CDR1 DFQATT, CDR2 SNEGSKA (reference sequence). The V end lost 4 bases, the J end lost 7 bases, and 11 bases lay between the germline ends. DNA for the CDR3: TGCAGTGCTAAGGCGGAGGGGAATTCACCCCTCCACTTT. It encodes CSAKAEGNSPLHF.

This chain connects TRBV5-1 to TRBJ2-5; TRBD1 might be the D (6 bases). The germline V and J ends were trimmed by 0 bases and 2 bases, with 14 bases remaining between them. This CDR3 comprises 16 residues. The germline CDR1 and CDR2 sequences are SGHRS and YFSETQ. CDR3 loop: CASSLVAGAEQETQYF. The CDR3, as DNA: TGCGCCAGCAGCTTGGTGGCAGGGGCGGAACAAGAGACCCAGTACTTC.

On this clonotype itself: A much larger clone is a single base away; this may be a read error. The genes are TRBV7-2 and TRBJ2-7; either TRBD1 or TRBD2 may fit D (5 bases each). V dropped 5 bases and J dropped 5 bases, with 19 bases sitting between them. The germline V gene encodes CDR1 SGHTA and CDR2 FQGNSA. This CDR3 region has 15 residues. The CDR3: CASSTTARELHEQYF. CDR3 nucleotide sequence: TGTGCCAGCAGCACCACCGCCAGGGAGCTCCACGAGCAGTACTTC.